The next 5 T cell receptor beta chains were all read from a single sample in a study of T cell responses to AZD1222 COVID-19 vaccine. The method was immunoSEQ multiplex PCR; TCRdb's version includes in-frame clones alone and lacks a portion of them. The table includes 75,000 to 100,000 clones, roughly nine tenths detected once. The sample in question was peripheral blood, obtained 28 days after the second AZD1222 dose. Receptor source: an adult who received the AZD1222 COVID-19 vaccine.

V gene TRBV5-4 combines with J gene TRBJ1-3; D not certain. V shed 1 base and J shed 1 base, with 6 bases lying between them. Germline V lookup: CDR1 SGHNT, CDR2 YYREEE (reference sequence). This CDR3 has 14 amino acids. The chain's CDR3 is CASSLWGSGNTIYF. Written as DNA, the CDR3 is TGTGCCAGCAGCTTGTGGGGTTCTGGAAACACCATATATTTT.

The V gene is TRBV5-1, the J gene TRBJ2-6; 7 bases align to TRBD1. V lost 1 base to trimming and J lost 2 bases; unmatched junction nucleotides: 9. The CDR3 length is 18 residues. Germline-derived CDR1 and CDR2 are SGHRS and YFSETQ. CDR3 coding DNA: TGCGCCAGCAGCTTGTTTGGACAGGTCTTGCCTGGGGCCAACGTCCTGACTTTC. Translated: CASSLFGQVLPGANVLTF.

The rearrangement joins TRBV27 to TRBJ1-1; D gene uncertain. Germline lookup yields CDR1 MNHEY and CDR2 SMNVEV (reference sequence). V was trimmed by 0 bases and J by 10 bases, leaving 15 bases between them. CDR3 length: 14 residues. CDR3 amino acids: CASSLSAGIGRAFF. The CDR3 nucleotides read TGTGCCAGCAGTTTATCGGCTGGGATCGGAAGAGCTTTCTTT.

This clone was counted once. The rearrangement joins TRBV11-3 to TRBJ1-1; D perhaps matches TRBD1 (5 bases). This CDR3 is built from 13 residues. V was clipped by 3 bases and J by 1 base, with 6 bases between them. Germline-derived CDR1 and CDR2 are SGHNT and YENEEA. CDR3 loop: CASSFGTNTEAFF. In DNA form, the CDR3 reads TGTGCCAGCAGCTTCGGGACGAACACTGAAGCTTTCTTT.

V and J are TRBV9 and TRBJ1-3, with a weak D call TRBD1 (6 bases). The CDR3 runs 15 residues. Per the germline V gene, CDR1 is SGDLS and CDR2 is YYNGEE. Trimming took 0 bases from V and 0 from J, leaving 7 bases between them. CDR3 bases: TGTGCCAGCAGCGTAGGGACAGCCTCTGGAAACACCATATATTTT. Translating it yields CASSVGTASGNTIYF. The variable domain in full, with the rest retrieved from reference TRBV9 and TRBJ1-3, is DSGVTQTPKHLITATGQRVTLRCSPRSGDLSVYWYQQSLDQGLQFLIQYYNGEERAKGNILERFSAQQFPDLHSELNLSSLELGDSALYFCASSVGTASGNTIYFGEGSWLTVV.